The 27 T cell receptor beta chains below come from one sample, sequenced in a study of T-cell memory formation after mild COVID-19. TCRdb processed the 5' RACE reads anew with MiXCR; each CDR3 protein has one entry. The sample consists of about 410,000 distinct CDR3 sequences, about 22% of them appearing once. The sample comprised PBMCs or a T cell subset sorted from them (not recorded which). The receptors here all came from an adult woman who had mild COVID-19 (a few samples of this study predate the infection). Cell type and time point are not known.

This sequence joins TRBV15 and TRBJ1-5; no firm D call. Trimming removed 0 bases at V and 6 bases at J, with 9 bases between. The germline V gene has CDR1 LNHNV and CDR2 YYDKDF (reference sequence). CDR3 length equals 14 residues. The DNA of the CDR3 is TGTGCCACCAGCAGAGATAGGGCCCGTCAGCCCCAGCATTTT. Translation gives CATSRDRARQPQHF.

The chain couples TRBV12-3 or TRBV12-4 to TRBJ2-2; D is undetermined. V gave up 10 bases and J gave up 7 bases, with 10 bases separating them. The CDR3 has 11 amino acids. CDR3 in amino acids: CATRESGELFF. The CDR3 nucleotides are TGTGCCACCAGAGAGAGCGGGGAGCTGTTTTTT.

This clonotype has a handful of counts. The gene calls are TRBV4-3 and TRBJ2-7, with D possibly being TRBD1 (5 bases). The CDR3 spans 16 residues. V was shortened by 0 bases and J by 2 bases, with 14 bases between the two germline ends. CDR1 and CDR2 (germline): LGHNA, YSLEER. The CDR3 coding sequence is TGCGCCAGCAGCCAAGATCGGCAGGGCCCTACCTACGAGCAGTACTTC. Protein: CASSQDRQGPTYEQYF.

This clonotype turned up a few times. The chain couples TRBV7-9 to TRBJ2-7, with no clear D. This CDR3 comprises 15 residues. Looked up from germline, CDR1 is SEHNR and CDR2 is FQNEAQ (reference sequence). V was clipped by 2 bases and J by 1 base, with 12 bases between them. This CDR3 reads CASSLIAVYSYEQYF. The CDR3 DNA sequence: TGTGCCAGCAGCTTAATAGCCGTATATTCCTACGAGCAGTACTTC.

This clonotype was detected many times. The chain uses TRBV7-9 and TRBJ2-7, with no clear D. Per germline, CDR1 SEHNR and CDR2 FQNEAQ (reference sequence). Trimming stripped 3 bases from V and 2 bases from J, with 11 bases between. This CDR3 is 14 amino acids long. The CDR3 bases are TGTGCCAGCAGCTTCAGCGCTCCTACCTACGAGCAGTACTTC. Amino acids: CASSFSAPTYEQYF.

The table lists this clonotype with a few counts. The chain combines TRBV12-3 or TRBV12-4 with TRBJ2-1; TRBD2 matches 8 bases. The V and J ends lost 5 bases and 8 bases, in that order; junction bases with no gene match: 20. CDR3 size: 18 residues. The CDR3 loop is CASSMTGTAGVGFYEQFF. DNA of the CDR3: TGTGCCAGCAGTATGACAGGAACAGCGGGAGTAGGTTTTTATGAGCAGTTCTTC.

This clonotype occurred many times. This chain uses TRBV7-6 with TRBJ1-6; D not certain. The V gene's germline CDR1 is SGHVS and CDR2 FNYEAQ. V was cut by 1 base and J by 7 bases, with 17 bases left in between. The CDR3 sequence is 17 residues long. CDR3 nucleotide sequence: TGTGCCAGCAGCTTAGTGGAGGGAGTGCTTGAGAATTCACCCCTCCACTTT. Translating it yields CASSLVEGVLENSPLHF.

This clonotype was seen a handful of times. The chain has TRBV2 and TRBJ1-5, with D possibly matching TRBD1 (5 bases). The CDR3 is 15 residues long. V lost 5 bases and J lost 5, with 16 bases in between. Germline CDR1 is SNHLY and CDR2 is FYNNEI. The CDR3, as DNA: TGTGCCAGCAGTTCCCAGGGAGGGTTCGATCAGCCCCAGCATTTT. Its translation: CASSSQGGFDQPQHF.

The chain couples TRBV5-1 to TRBJ1-5; possibly TRBD1 for D (6 bases). The V gene's germline CDR1 is SGHRS and CDR2 YFSETQ. CDR3 length: 15 amino acids. Trimming cost V 4 bases and J 7 bases, with 18 bases left between them. For the CDR3, the DNA is TGCGCCAGCAGCCCTGGGGGGGCGAGTAACCAGCCCCAGCATTTT. As protein: CASSPGGASNQPQHF.

The chain uses TRBV5-5 and TRBJ2-1, with TRBD2 matching 7 bases. The CDR3 has 16 amino acids. Trimming took 4 bases from V and 6 from J; bases not matched to a gene: 13. The germline V gene has CDR1 SGHKS and CDR2 YYEKEE (reference sequence). CDR3 in amino acids: CASSTTGTTSFNEQFF. The CDR3 region has the DNA TGTGCCAGCAGCACTACCGGGACTACTTCGTTCAATGAGCAGTTCTTC.

This clonotype was picked up a small number of times. The chain is built from TRBV5-1 and TRBJ2-5, with TRBD1 identical over 10 bases. J gave up 3 bases and V 3 bases, and 5 bases lay outside the gene matches. The CDR3 is 15 amino acids. Germline CDR1 is SGHRS and CDR2 is YFSETQ. Written as DNA, the CDR3 is TGCGCCAGCAGCTCCCCCGGGACAGGGGAAGAGACCCAGTACTTC. Residues: CASSSPGTGEETQYF.

This clonotype was recorded a few times. V and J are TRBV5-6 and TRBJ2-7; the match to TRBD1 covers 9 bases. Per the germline V gene, CDR1 is SGHDT and CDR2 is YYEEEE. This CDR3 comprises 15 residues. V shed 2 bases and J 4 bases; nucleotides not matched to a gene: 7. The CDR3 sequence: CASSFRGQGRYEQYF. Written as DNA, the CDR3 is TGTGCCAGCAGCTTCAGGGGACAGGGAAGGTACGAGCAGTACTTC. The full variable domain, with the rest looked up from reference TRBV5-6 and TRBJ2-7, is DAGVTQSPTHLIKTRGQQVTLRCSPKSGHDTVSWYQQALGQGPQFIFQYYEEEERQRGNFPDRFSGHQFPNYSSELNVNALLLGDSALYLCASSFRGQGRYEQYFGPGTRLTVT.

This clonotype was seen more than once but under ten times. The rearrangement joins TRBV4-3 to TRBJ2-6; D unclear. V shed 0 bases and J shed 0 bases, with 9 bases lying between them. The CDR3 runs to 17 residues. CDR1 LGHNA and CDR2 YSLEER come from the germline V gene. For the CDR3, the DNA is TGCGCCAGCAGCCAAGAAAGGTTGATCTCTGGGGCCAACGTCCTGACTTTC. This sequence encodes CASSQERLISGANVLTF.

This clonotype was picked up many times. The chain combines TRBV5-5 with TRBJ2-7; D is perhaps TRBD1 (7 bases). Germline V gene lookup returns CDR1 SGHKS and CDR2 YYEKEE (reference sequence). The CDR3 extends over 15 amino acids. Trimming shortened V by 1 base and J by 7 bases, and 18 bases separated the two germline ends. The CDR3 loop is CASSLSPGGLGEQYF. The CDR3 region has the DNA TGTGCCAGCAGCTTGTCCCCAGGGGGACTTGGAGAGCAGTACTTC.

This clonotype has just a few counts. This chain links TRBV9 with TRBJ2-1; no firm D call. CDR1 is SGDLS, CDR2 YYNGEE, per germline. The CDR3 consists of 17 residues. V was clipped by 0 bases and J by 0 bases, with 13 bases between them. The CDR3 DNA reads as TGTGCCAGCAGCGTAGCTCGCGAACACAGCTCCTACAATGAGCAGTTCTTC. It yields the protein CASSVAREHSSYNEQFF.

The table lists this clonotype with a few counts. V is TRBV29-1 and J is TRBJ2-3; 7 bases align to TRBD2. The CDR3 extends over 13 amino acids. The trim removed 4 bases at V and 4 bases at J, leaving 5 bases unmatched. Germline V gene data show CDR1 as SQVTM and CDR2 as ANQGSEA. The CDR3: CSVARTSSDTQYF. CDR3 coding DNA: TGCAGCGTTGCGCGGACTAGTTCAGATACGCAGTATTTT.

The chain's CDR3 is CATSDPHYNQPQHF. CDR3 nucleotides: TGTGCCACCAGTGACCCACACTACAATCAGCCCCAGCATTTT. The chain joins TRBV24-1 to TRBJ1-5, with D hard to call. Germline loops: CDR1 KGHDR, CDR2 SFDVKD. V gave up 4 bases and J gave up 3 bases, with 9 bases separating them. CDR3 size: 14 residues.

The V and J genes are TRBV20-1 and TRBJ1-1; D not resolved. CDR1 is DFQATT and CDR2 is SNEGSKA in the germline V gene (reference sequence). V was cut by 6 bases and J by 8 bases, with 22 bases left in between. The CDR3 totals 14 residues. DNA of the CDR3: TGCAGTGCCTCAAACGGACTGAAGAATCTCGAAGCTTTCTTT. Its protein is CSASNGLKNLEAFF.

The chain recombines TRBV12-3 or TRBV12-4 with TRBJ1-5, with D maybe TRBD1 (6 bases). CDR3 size: 14 residues. V was clipped by 2 bases and J by 6 bases, with 11 bases between them. The DNA of the CDR3 is TGTGCCAGCAGTTTATTACAGGGAGTTCAGCCCCAGCATTTT. This encodes CASSLLQGVQPQHF.

The table lists this clonotype with a few counts. J is TRBJ1-2 and V is TRBV20-1; maybe TRBD1 (6 bases). This CDR3 is built from 16 residues. V was clipped by 0 bases and J by 6 bases, with 20 bases between them. The germline V gene has CDR1 DFQATT and CDR2 SNEGSKA (reference sequence). The CDR3 DNA sequence: TGCAGTGCTAGAGATGCCGCACTAGGGGGATCCGATGGCTACACCTTC. This sequence encodes CSARDAALGGSDGYTF.

The chain combines TRBV27 with TRBJ2-6; no firm D call. Germline CDR1 is MNHEY and CDR2 is SMNVEV (reference sequence). Trimming pared 2 bases from V and 3 bases from J, leaving 5 bases between. CDR3 length: 14 amino acids. This chain's CDR3 is CASSLGRGANVLTF. In DNA, the CDR3 is TGTGCCAGCAGTTTAGGACGTGGGGCCAACGTCCTGACTTTC.

In this sample, this clonotype turned up a few times. The chain recombines TRBV29-1 with TRBJ2-1; 11 bases map to TRBD2. The ends lost 3 bases at V and 0 bases at J; junction bases unmatched: 13. The CDR3 totals 19 residues. In germline, CDR1 is SQVTM, CDR2 ANQGSEA. The CDR3 spells CSVDVFGTSGSSSYNEQFF. The CDR3 DNA follows: TGCAGCGTTGACGTTTTCGGGACTAGCGGATCAAGCTCCTACAATGAGCAGTTCTTC.

Worth noting for this clonotype: The junction and the germline gene differ at one end; a read error may be behind it. For the CDR3, the DNA is TGTGCCAGCAGCCGGACTCCGACAGGCATCTACAACGAGCAGTTCTTC. This gives the protein CASSRTPTGIYNEQFF. The chain recombines TRBV9 with TRBJ2-1, with D possibly being TRBD1 (6 bases). This CDR3 has 16 residues. From germline, CDR1 is SGDLS and CDR2 YYNGEE.

This chain connects TRBV20-1 to TRBJ2-1; D perhaps matches TRBD1 (5 bases). The CDR3 length is 13 residues. Trimming removed 5 bases from V and 5 bases from J, with 13 bases in between. Germline CDR1 DFQATT, CDR2 SNEGSKA (reference sequence). The CDR3 loop reads CSAGRTIDNEQFF. As DNA, the CDR3 is TGCAGTGCTGGCCGGACAATCGACAATGAGCAGTTCTTC.

This clonotype was detected only a few times. The genes are TRBV5-1 and TRBJ2-3; 9 bases are a match to TRBD2. Germline assignment: CDR1 SGHRS and CDR2 YFSETQ. The CDR3 runs to 16 residues. V trimming: 4 bases; J trimming: 5 bases; junction bases outside the gene matches: 11. This CDR3 is CASSTGARGGGDTQYF. CDR3 sequence (DNA): TGCGCCAGCAGCACTGGGGCGCGGGGGGGAGGAGATACGCAGTATTTT.

J is TRBJ1-3 and V is TRBV6-2 or TRBV6-3; D is unclear. The CDR3 consists of 15 residues. CDR1 and CDR2 from the germline V gene are MNHEY and SVGEGT. The germline V and J ends were trimmed by 3 bases and 4 bases, with 13 bases remaining between them. This CDR3 reads CASSYSPSLGNTIYF. The CDR3 nucleotides read TGTGCCAGCAGTTATTCGCCGTCCTTGGGAAACACCATATATTTT.

This clonotype was recorded at least ten times. The chain combines TRBV5-4 with TRBJ2-3; 7 nucleotides agree with TRBD2. V lost 4 bases, J lost 5 bases, and 4 bases stayed unmatched. In germline, CDR1 is SGHNT, CDR2 YYREEE (reference sequence). The CDR3 totals 13 residues. CDR3 nucleotides: TGTGCCAGCAGCCTCTCGGGGGGAGATACGCAGTATTTT. Protein sequence: CASSLSGGDTQYF.